This passage covers 18 T cell receptor beta chains from one sample sequenced in a study of blood T cell repertoires in COVID-19. Sequenced by immunoSEQ multiplex PCR; TCRdb stores in-frame clones only, minus some. The table includes about 110,000 clones, about two thirds detected once. Sequencing was done on a sample of peripheral blood. These receptor sequences come from a human donor with acute or convalescent COVID-19. The donor label of this sample is uncertain.

This chain joins TRBV21-1 and TRBJ2-7; TRBD1, as called in the table, went unchecked against the DNA. TRBV21-1 is assigned pseudogene status. The CDR3 is 24 amino acids. The CDR3 loop is CASSKRGIRARGTAVVSADYEQYF. CDR3 nucleotide sequence: TGTGCCAGCAGCAAACGGGGAATAAGGGCCAGGGGGACCGCCGTAGTTTCTGCAGACTACGAGCAGTACTTC.

The gene calls are TRBV6-5 and TRBJ1-4, with D possibly being TRBD1 (5 bases). The V gene lost 5 bases and the J gene lost 3 bases, with 13 bases spanning the gap. The V gene's germline CDR1 is MNHEY and CDR2 SVGAGI. This CDR3 region has 15 residues. The CDR3 spells CASSRTGVSNEKLFF. In nucleotides, the CDR3 is TGTGCCAGCAGTAGAACAGGAGTTTCTAATGAAAAACTGTTTTTT.

This rearrangement joins TRBV9 to TRBJ2-2, with 7 nucleotides matching TRBD1. CDR1 is SGDLS and CDR2 is YYNGEE in the germline V gene. This CDR3 has 14 amino acids. The J segment lost 6 bases and the V segment lost 4 bases, leaving 6 bases of the junction unmatched. DNA for the CDR3: TGTGCCAGCAGCTATGACAGGGCTGCCGGGGAGCTGTTTTTT. Translation: CASSYDRAAGELFF. Combining the CDR3 with reference TRBV9 and TRBJ2-2 gives the whole variable domain DSGVTQTPKHLITATGQRVTLRCSPRSGDLSVYWYQQSLDQGLQFLIQYYNGEERAKGNILERFSAQQFPDLHSELNLSSLELGDSALYFCASSYDRAAGELFFGEGSRLTVL.

The V gene is TRBV18, the J gene TRBJ1-4, with D possibly being TRBD1 (5 bases). V was cut by 0 bases and J by 4 bases, with 12 bases left in between. CDR1 and CDR2 from the germline V gene are KGHSH and LQKENI. The CDR3 has 16 residues. This chain's CDR3 is CASSPPGAGRNEKLFF. CDR3 bases: TGTGCCAGCTCACCACCAGGGGCAGGGCGTAATGAAAAACTGTTTTTT.

The chain links TRBV11-2 to TRBJ1-2, with TRBD1 identical over 7 bases. The CDR3 is made up of 15 amino acids. Trimming removed 5 bases from V and 4 bases from J; junction bases left unmatched: 10. From germline, CDR1 is SGHAT and CDR2 FQNNGV. For the CDR3, the DNA is TGTGCCAGCAGCCGAGACAGGGTGTCGGGCTATGGCTACACCTTC. The encoded protein is CASSRDRVSGYGYTF.

The chain couples TRBV28 to TRBJ2-7; D is perhaps TRBD2 (6 bases). The germline V and J ends were trimmed by 2 bases and 4 bases, with 12 bases remaining between them. CDR3 length equals 14 residues. Germline lookup yields CDR1 MDHEN and CDR2 SYDVKM. CDR3 loop: CASSLGVGGYEQYV. The CDR3 DNA follows: TGTGCCAGCAGTTTAGGGGTGGGGGGATACGAGCAGTACGTC.

The table lists this clone with a few counts. J is TRBJ2-3 and V is TRBV7-2; D possibly corresponds to TRBD2 (6 bases). The V end was cut by 3 bases, the J end by 2 bases, with 12 bases between. CDR3 length: 15 amino acids. Germline V gene data show CDR1 as SGHTA and CDR2 as FQGNSA. CDR3 in DNA: TGTGCCAGCAGCTTGAGGGGAGGTTTCACAGATACGCAGTATTTT. It translates to CASSLRGGFTDTQYF.

In its sample, this clone is medium-sized. The V call is TRBV20-1, the J call TRBJ2-7; 8 bases fit TRBD1. Germline V gene sequence: CDR1 DFQATT, CDR2 SNEGSKA (reference sequence). V was pared by 5 bases and J by 6 bases, with 3 bases of the junction left unmatched. CDR3 length: 11 amino acids. CDR3 bases: TGCAGTGCTTGGACAGGGCGCGAGCAGTACGTC. It is translated as CSAWTGREQYV.

V is TRBV15 and J is TRBJ2-7; TRBD2 is a possible D gene (6 bases). Per the germline V gene, CDR1 is LNHNV and CDR2 is YYDKDF (reference sequence). CDR3 size: 15 residues. The germline V and J ends were trimmed by 3 bases and 7 bases, with 19 bases remaining between them. CDR3: CATSREGGAIREQYF. In nucleotides, the CDR3 is TGTGCCACCAGCAGGGAGGGCGGAGCCATCAGGGAGCAGTACTTC.

In this sample, this clone turned up a few times. This chain links TRBV5-6 with TRBJ1-1, with 9 nucleotides matching TRBD1. The junction had 6 bases not matched to a gene; V was cut back by 1 base and J by 5 bases. Germline CDR1 SGHDT, CDR2 YYEEEE. The CDR3 covers 15 residues. The CDR3 loop is CASSLPGTGRTEAFF. The DNA of the CDR3 is TGTGCCAGCAGCTTGCCCGGGACAGGGAGAACTGAAGCTTTCTTT.

In its sample, this clone was seen once. The chain combines TRBV5-1 with TRBJ1-4; perhaps TRBD1 as D (6 bases). Germline CDR1 and CDR2: SGHRS and YFSETQ. The CDR3 has 14 amino acids. Trimming took 4 bases from V and 3 from J, leaving 10 bases between them. CDR3 sequence reads: CASSQGWANEKLFF. DNA for the CDR3: TGCGCCAGCAGCCAGGGGTGGGCTAATGAAAAACTGTTTTTT.

The genes are TRBV9 and TRBJ2-1, with D perhaps matching TRBD1 (5 bases). This CDR3 region has 15 residues. V shed 0 bases and J shed 6 bases, with 13 bases lying between them. Germline V lookup: CDR1 SGDLS, CDR2 YYNGEE. The CDR3 sequence: CASSVEGRVGNEQFF. The CDR3 DNA reads TGTGCCAGCAGCGTAGAGGGCAGGGTGGGCAATGAGCAGTTCTTC.

The chain employs TRBV19 and TRBJ2-7; D ambiguous. This CDR3 spans 10 amino acids. Trimming left V 8 bases short and J 5 bases short, with 7 bases between. The germline gives CDR1 LNHDA, CDR2 SQIVND (reference sequence). The CDR3 sequence is CASSLHEQYV. CDR3 coding DNA: TGTGCCAGTTCCCTTCACGAGCAGTACGTC.

This chain connects TRBV3-1 (or the pseudogene TRBV3-2) to TRBJ1-3, with D possibly matching TRBD1 (5 bases). Between the trimmed V and J ends, which lost 6 bases and 4 bases, there was a span of 7 bases. From germline, CDR1 is LGHDT and CDR2 YNNKEL (reference sequence). The CDR3 consists of 12 residues. CDR3: CASSRTGNTIYF. The CDR3 nucleotides read TGTGCCAGCAGTCGGACAGGAAACACCATATATTTT.

V usage is TRBV6-1 and J usage is TRBJ1-4; D remains ambiguous. Germline lookup yields CDR1 MNHNS and CDR2 SASEGT. CDR3 size: 16 residues. Trimming shortened V by 4 bases and J by 3 bases, and 15 bases separated the two germline ends. The CDR3 protein is CASSVGRQPPNEKLFF. The CDR3 bases are TGTGCCAGCAGTGTAGGCAGGCAGCCCCCTAATGAAAAACTGTTTTTT.

This chain connects TRBV5-1 to TRBJ2-5, with 7 bases identical to TRBD2. The length of the CDR3 is 19 residues. With 0 bases clipped from V and 1 base from J, the junction kept 15 bases outside the gene matches. Germline CDR1 and CDR2: SGHRS and YFSETQ. CDR3 region: CASSLAPGNWGGRQETQYF. CDR3 nucleotide sequence: TGCGCCAGCAGCTTGGCCCCGGGCAACTGGGGGGGACGCCAAGAGACCCAGTACTTC. Based on the CDR3 plus reference TRBV5-1 and TRBJ2-5, the full variable domain is KAGVTQTPRYLIKTRGQQVTLSCSPISGHRSVSWYQQTPGQGLQFLFEYFSETQRNKGNFPGRFSGRQFSNSRSEMNVSTLELGDSALYLCASSLAPGNWGGRQETQYFGPGTRLLVL.

The V and J genes are TRBV5-1 and TRBJ1-5; tentative D call: TRBD1 (6 bases). V lost 6 bases, J lost 3 bases, and 10 bases lay in between. Germline CDR1 reads SGHRS; CDR2 reads YFSETQ. The CDR3 is 13 amino acids. As DNA, the CDR3 is TGCGCCAGCAAACAGGGTGACAATCAGCCCCAGCATTTT. Its protein product is CASKQGDNQPQHF.

V gene TRBV4-1 combines with J gene TRBJ1-6; D is undetermined. The CDR3 runs 13 residues. Trimming took off 2 bases at V and 10 bases at J, with 9 bases between the two ends. Looked up from germline, CDR1 is MGHRA and CDR2 is YSYEKL. CDR3 sequence (DNA): TGCGCCAGCAGCCAACTCACCGCGTCACCCCTCCACTTT. It translates to CASSQLTASPLHF.